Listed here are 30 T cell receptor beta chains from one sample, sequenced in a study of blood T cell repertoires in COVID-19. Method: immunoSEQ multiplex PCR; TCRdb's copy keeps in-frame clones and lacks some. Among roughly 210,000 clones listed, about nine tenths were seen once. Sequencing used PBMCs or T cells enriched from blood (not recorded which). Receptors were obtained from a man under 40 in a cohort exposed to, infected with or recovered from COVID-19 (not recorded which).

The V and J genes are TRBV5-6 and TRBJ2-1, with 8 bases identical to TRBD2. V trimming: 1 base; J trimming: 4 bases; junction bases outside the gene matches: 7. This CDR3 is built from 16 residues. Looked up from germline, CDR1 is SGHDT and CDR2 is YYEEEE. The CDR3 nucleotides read TGTGCCAGCAGCTTGTTCTCCCTAGCGGGTTACAATGAGCAGTTCTTC. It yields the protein CASSLFSLAGYNEQFF.

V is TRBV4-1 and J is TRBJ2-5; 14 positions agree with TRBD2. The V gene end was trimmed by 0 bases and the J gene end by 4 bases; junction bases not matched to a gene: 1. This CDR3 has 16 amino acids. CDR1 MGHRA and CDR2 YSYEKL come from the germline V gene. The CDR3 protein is CASSQEGTSGRETQYF. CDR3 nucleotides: TGCGCCAGCAGCCAAGAAGGGACTAGCGGGAGAGAGACCCAGTACTTC.

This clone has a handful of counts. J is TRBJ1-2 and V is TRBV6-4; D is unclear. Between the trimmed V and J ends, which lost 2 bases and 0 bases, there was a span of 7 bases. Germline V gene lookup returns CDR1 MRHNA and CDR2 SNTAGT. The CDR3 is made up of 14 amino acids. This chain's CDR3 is CASSDGTANYGYTF. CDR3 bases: TGTGCCAGCAGTGACGGTACAGCTAACTATGGCTACACCTTC.

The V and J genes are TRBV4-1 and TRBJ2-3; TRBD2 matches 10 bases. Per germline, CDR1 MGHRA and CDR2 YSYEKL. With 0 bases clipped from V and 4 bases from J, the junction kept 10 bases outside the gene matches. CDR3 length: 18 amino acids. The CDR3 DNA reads TGCGCCAGCAGCCAAGACCGGACCCTAGCGGGAGTCGCAGATACGCAGTATTTT. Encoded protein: CASSQDRTLAGVADTQYF.

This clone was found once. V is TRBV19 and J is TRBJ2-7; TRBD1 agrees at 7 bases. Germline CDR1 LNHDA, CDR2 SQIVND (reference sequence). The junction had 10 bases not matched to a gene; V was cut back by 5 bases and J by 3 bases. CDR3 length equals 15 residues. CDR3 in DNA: TGTGCCAGTAGTCTCCGACAGGGCCGAGACTACGAGCAGTACTTC. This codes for CASSLRQGRDYEQYF. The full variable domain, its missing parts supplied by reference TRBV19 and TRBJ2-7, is DGGITQSPKYLFRKEGQNVTLSCEQNLNHDAMYWYRQDPGQGLRLIYYSQIVNDFQKGDIAEGYSVSREKKESFPLTVTSAQKNPTAFYLCASSLRQGRDYEQYFGPGTRLTVT.

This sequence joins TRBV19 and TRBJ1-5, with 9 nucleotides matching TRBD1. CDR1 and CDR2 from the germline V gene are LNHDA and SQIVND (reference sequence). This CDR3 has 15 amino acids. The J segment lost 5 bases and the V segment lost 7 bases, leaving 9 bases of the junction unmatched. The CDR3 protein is CASIRTGAADQPQHF. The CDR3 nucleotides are TGTGCCAGTATCCGGACAGGGGCCGCGGATCAGCCCCAGCATTTT.

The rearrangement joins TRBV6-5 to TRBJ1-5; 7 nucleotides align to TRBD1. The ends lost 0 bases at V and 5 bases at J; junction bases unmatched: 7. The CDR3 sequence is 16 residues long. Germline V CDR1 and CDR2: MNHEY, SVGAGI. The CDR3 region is CASSYSDRPPYQPQHF. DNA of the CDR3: TGTGCCAGCAGTTACTCGGACAGGCCACCCTATCAGCCCCAGCATTTT.

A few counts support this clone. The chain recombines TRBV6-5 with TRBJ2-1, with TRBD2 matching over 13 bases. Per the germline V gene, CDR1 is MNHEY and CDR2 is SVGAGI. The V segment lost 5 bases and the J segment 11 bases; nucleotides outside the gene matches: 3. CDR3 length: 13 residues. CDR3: CASSRGTSGKQFF. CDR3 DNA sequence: TGTGCCAGCAGTAGAGGGACTAGCGGGAAGCAGTTCTTC.

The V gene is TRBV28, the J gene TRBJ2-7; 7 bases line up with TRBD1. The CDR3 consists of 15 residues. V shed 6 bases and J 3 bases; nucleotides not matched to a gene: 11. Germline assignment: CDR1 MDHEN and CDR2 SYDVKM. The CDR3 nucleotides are TGTGCCAGCAGCAACCGCGACAGGGTAATCTACGAGCAGTACTTC. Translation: CASSNRDRVIYEQYF.

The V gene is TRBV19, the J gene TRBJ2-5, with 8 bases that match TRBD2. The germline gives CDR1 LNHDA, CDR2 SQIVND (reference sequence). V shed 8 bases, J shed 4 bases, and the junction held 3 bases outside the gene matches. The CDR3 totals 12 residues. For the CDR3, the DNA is TGTGCCAGTGGGACTAGTGCAGAGACCCAGTACTTC. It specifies CASGTSAETQYF.

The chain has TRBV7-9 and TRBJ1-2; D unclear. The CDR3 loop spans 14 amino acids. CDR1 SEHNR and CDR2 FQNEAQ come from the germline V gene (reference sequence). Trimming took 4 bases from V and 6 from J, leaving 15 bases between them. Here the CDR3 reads CASSSGRVVDGYTF. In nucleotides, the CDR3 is TGTGCCAGCAGCTCGGGTCGGGTAGTCGATGGCTACACCTTC.

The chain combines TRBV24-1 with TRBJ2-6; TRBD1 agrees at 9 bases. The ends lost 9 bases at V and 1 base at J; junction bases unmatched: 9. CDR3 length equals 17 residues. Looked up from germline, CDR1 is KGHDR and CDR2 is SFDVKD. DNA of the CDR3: TGTGCCACCGAAGAACGGGACAGGGCGTCTGGGGCCAACGTCCTGACTTTC. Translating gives CATEERDRASGANVLTF.

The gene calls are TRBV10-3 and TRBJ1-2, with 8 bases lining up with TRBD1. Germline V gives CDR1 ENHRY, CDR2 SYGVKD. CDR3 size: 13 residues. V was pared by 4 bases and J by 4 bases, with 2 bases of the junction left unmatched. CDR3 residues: CAISGTGGYGYTF. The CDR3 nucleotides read TGTGCCATCAGTGGTACAGGGGGCTATGGCTACACCTTC.

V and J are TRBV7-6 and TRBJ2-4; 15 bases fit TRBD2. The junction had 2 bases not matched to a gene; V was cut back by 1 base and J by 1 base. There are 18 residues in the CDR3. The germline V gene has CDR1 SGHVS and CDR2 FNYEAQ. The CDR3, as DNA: TGTGCCAGCAGCTTAGGCGGACTAGCGGGAGGGGCCAAAAACATTCAGTACTTC. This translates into CASSLGGLAGGAKNIQYF.

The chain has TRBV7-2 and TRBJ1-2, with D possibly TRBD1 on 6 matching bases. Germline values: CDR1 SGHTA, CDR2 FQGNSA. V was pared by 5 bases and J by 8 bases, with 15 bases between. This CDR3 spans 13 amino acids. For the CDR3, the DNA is TGTGCCAGCAGCGAGGGACATTTTGCCGGCTACACCTTC. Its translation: CASSEGHFAGYTF.

The CDR3 loop is CATSDLRGPGGPSTDTQYF. CDR3 sequence (DNA): TGTGCCACCAGTGATTTAAGAGGGCCGGGAGGTCCTAGCACAGATACGCAGTATTTT. V gene TRBV24-1 combines with J gene TRBJ2-3; 7 bases align to TRBD2. Germline CDR1 reads KGHDR; CDR2 reads SFDVKD. This CDR3 is built from 19 residues. V dropped 1 base and J dropped 0; count of bases not matched to a gene: 12.

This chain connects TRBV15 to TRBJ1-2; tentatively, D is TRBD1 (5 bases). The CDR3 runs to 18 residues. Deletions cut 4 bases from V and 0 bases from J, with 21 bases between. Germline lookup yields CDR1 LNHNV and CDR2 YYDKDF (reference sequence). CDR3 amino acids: CATSTRQPRHHSNYGYTF. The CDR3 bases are TGTGCCACCAGCACACGACAGCCAAGGCACCATTCTAACTATGGCTACACCTTC.

The CDR3 sequence: CSAGQPREQYF. The CDR3 DNA reads TGCAGTGCTGGACAGCCCCGCGAGCAGTACTTC. The chain has TRBV20-1 and TRBJ2-7, with a weak D call TRBD1 (6 bases). Germline lookup yields CDR1 DFQATT and CDR2 SNEGSKA (reference sequence). Between the trimmed V and J ends, which lost 5 bases and 6 bases, there was a span of 11 bases. There are 11 residues in the CDR3.

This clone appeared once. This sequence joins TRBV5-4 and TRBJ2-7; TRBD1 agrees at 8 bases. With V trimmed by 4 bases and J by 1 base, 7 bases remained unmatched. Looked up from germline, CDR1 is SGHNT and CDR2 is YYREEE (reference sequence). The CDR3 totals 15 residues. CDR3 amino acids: CASSAGTGESYEQYF. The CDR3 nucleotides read TGTGCCAGCAGCGCCGGGACAGGAGAGTCCTACGAGCAGTACTTC.

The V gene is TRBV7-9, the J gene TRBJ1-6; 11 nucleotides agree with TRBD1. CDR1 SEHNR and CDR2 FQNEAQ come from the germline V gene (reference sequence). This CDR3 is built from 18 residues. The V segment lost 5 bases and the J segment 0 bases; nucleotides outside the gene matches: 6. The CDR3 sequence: CASSPGTGGSSYNSPLHF. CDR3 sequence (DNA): TGTGCCAGCAGCCCCGGGACAGGGGGGAGCTCCTATAATTCACCCCTCCACTTT.

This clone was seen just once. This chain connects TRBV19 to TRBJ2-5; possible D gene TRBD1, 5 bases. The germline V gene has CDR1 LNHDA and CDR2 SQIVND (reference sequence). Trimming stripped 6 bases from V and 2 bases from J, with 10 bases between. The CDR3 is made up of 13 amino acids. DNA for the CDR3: TGTGCCAGTAGGACAACAGGTCAAGAGACCCAGTACTTC. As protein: CASRTTGQETQYF.

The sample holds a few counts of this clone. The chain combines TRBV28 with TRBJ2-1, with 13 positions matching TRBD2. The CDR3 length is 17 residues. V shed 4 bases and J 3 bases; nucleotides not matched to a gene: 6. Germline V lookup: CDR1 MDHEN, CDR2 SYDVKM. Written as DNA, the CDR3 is TGTGCCAGCAGTTCCCTGGGACTAGCGGGATTCTACAATGAGCAGTTCTTC. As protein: CASSSLGLAGFYNEQFF.

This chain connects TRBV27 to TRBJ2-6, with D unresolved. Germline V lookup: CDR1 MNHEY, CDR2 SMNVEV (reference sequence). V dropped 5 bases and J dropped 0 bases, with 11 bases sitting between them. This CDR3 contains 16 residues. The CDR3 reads CASSPIRASGANVLTF. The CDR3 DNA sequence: TGTGCCAGCAGTCCCATCCGCGCCTCTGGGGCCAACGTCCTGACTTTC. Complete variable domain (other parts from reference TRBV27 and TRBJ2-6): EAQVTQNPRYLITVTGKKLTVTCSQNMNHEYMSWYRQDPGLGLRQIYYSMNVEVTDKGDVPEGYKVSRKEKRNFPLILESPSPNQTSLYFCASSPIRASGANVLTFGAGSRLTVL.

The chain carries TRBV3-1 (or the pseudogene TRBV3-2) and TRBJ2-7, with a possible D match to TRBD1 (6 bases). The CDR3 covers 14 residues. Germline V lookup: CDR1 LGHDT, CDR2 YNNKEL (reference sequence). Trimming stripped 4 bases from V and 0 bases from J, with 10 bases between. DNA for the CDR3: TGTGCCAGCAGCCGCGGACAGATCTCCTACGAGCAGTACTTC. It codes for CASSRGQISYEQYF.

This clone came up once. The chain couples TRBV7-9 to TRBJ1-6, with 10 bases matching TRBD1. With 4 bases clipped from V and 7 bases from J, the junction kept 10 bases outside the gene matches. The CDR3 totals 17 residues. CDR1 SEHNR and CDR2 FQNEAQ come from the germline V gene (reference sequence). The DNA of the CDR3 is TGTGCCAGCAGCTCCCCGACAGGGGGCTCTTACAATTCACCCCTCCACTTT. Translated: CASSSPTGGSYNSPLHF.

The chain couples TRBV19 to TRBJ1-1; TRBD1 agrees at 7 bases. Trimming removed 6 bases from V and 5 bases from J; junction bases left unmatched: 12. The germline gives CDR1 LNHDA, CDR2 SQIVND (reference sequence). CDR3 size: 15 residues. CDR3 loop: CASRKQTGWETEAFF. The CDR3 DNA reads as TGTGCCAGTAGGAAGCAGACAGGGTGGGAGACTGAAGCTTTCTTT.

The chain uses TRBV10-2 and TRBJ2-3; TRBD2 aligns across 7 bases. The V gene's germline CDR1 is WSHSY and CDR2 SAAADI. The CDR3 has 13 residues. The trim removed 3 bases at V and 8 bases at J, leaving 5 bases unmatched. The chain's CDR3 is CASSDGGTGTQYF. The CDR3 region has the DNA TGCGCCAGCAGTGACGGGGGGACGGGTACGCAGTATTTT.

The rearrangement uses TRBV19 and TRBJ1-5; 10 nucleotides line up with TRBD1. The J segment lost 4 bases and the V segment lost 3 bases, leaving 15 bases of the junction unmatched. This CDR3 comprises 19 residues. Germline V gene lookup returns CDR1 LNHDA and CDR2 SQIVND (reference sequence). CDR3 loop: CASSIPSRDRGRQNQPQHF. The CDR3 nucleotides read TGTGCCAGTAGTATCCCCTCCCGGGACAGGGGCCGACAAAATCAGCCCCAGCATTTT.

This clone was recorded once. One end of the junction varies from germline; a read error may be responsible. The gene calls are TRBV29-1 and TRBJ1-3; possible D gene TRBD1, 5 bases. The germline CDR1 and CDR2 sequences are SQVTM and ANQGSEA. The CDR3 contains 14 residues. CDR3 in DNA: TGCAGCGTCGACACCCGGGGGTCTGGAAACATCATATATTTT. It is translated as CSVDTRGSGNIIYF. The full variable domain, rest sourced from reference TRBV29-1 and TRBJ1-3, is SAVISQKPSRDICQRGTSLTIQCQVDSQVTMMFWYRQQPGQSLTLIATANQGSEATYESGFVIDKFPISRPNLTFSTLTVSNMSPEDSSIYLCSVDTRGSGNIIYFGEGSWLTVV.

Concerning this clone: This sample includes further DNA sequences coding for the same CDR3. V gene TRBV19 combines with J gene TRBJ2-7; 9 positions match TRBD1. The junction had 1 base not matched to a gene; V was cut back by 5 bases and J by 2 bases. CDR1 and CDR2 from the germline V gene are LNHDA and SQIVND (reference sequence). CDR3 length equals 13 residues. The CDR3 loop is CASSRTGAYEQYF. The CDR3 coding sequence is TGTGCCAGTAGTCGGACAGGGGCCTACGAGCAGTACTTC. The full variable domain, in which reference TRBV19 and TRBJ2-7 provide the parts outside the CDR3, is DGGITQSPKYLFRKEGQNVTLSCEQNLNHDAMYWYRQDPGQGLRLIYYSQIVNDFQKGDIAEGYSVSREKKESFPLTVTSAQKNPTAFYLCASSRTGAYEQYFGPGTRLTVT.